This TCR beta chain comes out of a study of T cells expressing NK-cell markers. Germline V gives CDR1 WSHSY, CDR2 SAAADI. The CDR3 extends over 18 amino acids. A note on this clonotype: Its antigen remains unidentified.

TCRdb reanalyzed the 5' RACE reads, giving one entry per CDR3 protein sequence and no DNA. The sample table sets out approximately 440,000 distinct CDR3 sequences. Whole-study findings and limits: Certain NKG2C+ T cell clones were expanded, and their HCMV specificity remained unclear.

The sequence came from a woman between 45 and 60 years old in good health. V is TRBV10-2 and J is TRBJ2-4; TCRdb calls TRBD2, which cannot be checked without DNA. Material for sequencing was blood T cells: a sorted CD56 or NKG2C T cell subset, CD4+ or CD8+ T cells, or bulk PBMC T cells (not recorded which). This chain's CDR3 is CASSGSGTAEGSKNIQYF.